This T cell receptor beta chain emerged from a study of a mutant IDH1 vaccine in newly diagnosed glioma. To note about this clone: Its antigen is still unknown.

Time point: week 47, end of study. Each dose of the vaccine consisted of 300 ug of mutant IDH1 20-mer peptide, with topical imiquimod. The CDR3 has 19 residues. Per germline, CDR1 GTSNPN and CDR2 SVGIG (reference sequence). The ends lost 2 bases at V and 2 bases at J; junction bases unmatched: 14. The study's findings and limits: The study observed vaccine-induced immune responses in 93.3% of patients.

The table came from immunoSEQ multiplex PCR; TCRdb's copy has only in-frame clones and leaves some out. This sample yields about 50,000 clones, of which 60% to 85% are seen a single time; over 4.5% belongs to the top ten. This chain uses TRBV30 with TRBJ2-1; 11 positions agree with TRBD2. This clonotype originated in a woman between 35 and 50 years old with glioma. Some clones in this sample may be carry-over from other donors' samples. This specimen consisted of PBMCs, obtained from a glioma patient whose treatment included an IDH1 peptide vaccine. The CDR3 DNA reads TGTGCCTGGAGTTCGGGACAAACTAGCGGGGGCGATACCTACAATGAGCAGTTCTTC. Translated: CAWSSGQTSGGDTYNEQFF.